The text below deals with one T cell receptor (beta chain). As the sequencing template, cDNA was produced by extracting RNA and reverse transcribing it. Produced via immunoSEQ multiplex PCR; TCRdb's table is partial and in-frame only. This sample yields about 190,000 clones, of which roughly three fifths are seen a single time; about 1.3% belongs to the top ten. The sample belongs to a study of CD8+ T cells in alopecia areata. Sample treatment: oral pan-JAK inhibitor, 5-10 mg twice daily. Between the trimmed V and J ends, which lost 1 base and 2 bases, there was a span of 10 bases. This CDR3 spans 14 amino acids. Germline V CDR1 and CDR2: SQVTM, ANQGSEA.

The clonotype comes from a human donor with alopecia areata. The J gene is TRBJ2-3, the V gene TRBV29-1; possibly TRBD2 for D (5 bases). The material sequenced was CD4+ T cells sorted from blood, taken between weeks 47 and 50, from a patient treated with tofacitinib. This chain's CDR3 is CSVEGRRVTDTQYF. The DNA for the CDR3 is TGCAGCGTTGAAGGAAGGCGGGTCACAGATACGCAGTATTTT.